This passage covers 27 T cell receptor beta chains from one sample sequenced in a study of T-cell reconstitution after alpha-beta-depleted transplantation in children. Unique molecular identifiers were built into the TCRbeta library. MiXCR was run by TCRdb on the PCR reads, yielding one entry per CDR3 protein. The sample has some 500,000 distinct CDR3 sequences; over 25% are singletons. The sequencing here drew on PBMCs from the stem cell graft donor, taken from the stem cell graft. These receptors were collected from a human donor who donated a stem cell graft to a child with aplastic anemia.

This chain uses TRBV29-1 with TRBJ1-2; D is unresolved. The length of the CDR3 is 16 residues. The germline CDR1 and CDR2 sequences are SQVTM and ANQGSEA. V was clipped by 1 base and J by 8 bases, with 23 bases between them. This chain's CDR3 is CSVEGIRAYSAAGYTF. As DNA, the CDR3 is TGCAGCGTTGAAGGGATCCGGGCCTACTCCGCCGCGGGCTACACCTTC.

The CDR3 region is CSASVIPGYTF. In nucleotides, the CDR3 is TGCAGTGCTAGTGTGATTCCGGGCTACACCTTC. V usage is TRBV20-1 and J usage is TRBJ1-2; the D is unclear. The ends were cut back, 3 bases at V and 8 bases at J, with 10 bases in the middle. Germline lookup yields CDR1 DFQATT and CDR2 SNEGSKA (reference sequence). The CDR3 runs to 11 residues.

The rearrangement joins TRBV6-1 to TRBJ2-2; 9 positions match TRBD1. The CDR3 spans 15 residues. Germline V lookup: CDR1 MNHNS, CDR2 SASEGT. Trimming took 6 bases from V and 1 from J; bases not matched to a gene: 3. The CDR3 here is CASRKDRGNTGELFF. CDR3 DNA: TGTGCCAGCAGAAAGGACAGGGGGAACACCGGGGAGCTGTTTTTT.

The chain employs TRBV29-1 and TRBJ1-2; 11 positions agree with TRBD1. This CDR3 comprises 13 residues. Germline CDR1 and CDR2: SQVTM and ANQGSEA. V lost 3 bases, J lost 8 bases, and 5 bases stayed unmatched. CDR3 DNA: TGCAGCGTTGACCCGGGACAGGGGGAAGGCTACACCTTC. Its protein product is CSVDPGQGEGYTF.

CDR3 sequence reads: CASTNQETQYF. As DNA, the CDR3 is TGTGCCAGCACGAACCAAGAGACCCAGTACTTC. V and J are TRBV25-1 and TRBJ2-5, with D hard to call. This CDR3 is built from 11 residues. Germline V gives CDR1 MGHDK, CDR2 SYGVNS. Trimming cost V 7 bases and J 0 bases, with 3 bases left between them.

Only a few counts were recorded for this clonotype. The chain employs TRBV5-1 and TRBJ2-2; D call uncertain. V lost 2 bases to trimming and J lost 0 bases, with 8 bases between them. Germline V gene sequence: CDR1 SGHRS, CDR2 YFSETQ. The CDR3 length is 15 residues. The CDR3 DNA reads as TGCGCCAGCAGCTTCTTATCCGCGAACACCGGGGAGCTGTTTTTT. This gives the protein CASSFLSANTGELFF.

The J gene is TRBJ2-5, the V gene TRBV28; 8 bases line up with TRBD2. CDR1 is MDHEN, CDR2 SYDVKM, per germline. The CDR3 runs to 17 residues. Unmatched junction bases numbered 12, after V lost 1 base and J lost 5 bases. The CDR3 nucleotides read TGTGCCAGCAGTTTATACGATAGCGGGATGGTGAGGGAGACCCAGTACTTC. Amino acids: CASSLYDSGMVRETQYF. Full variable domain (rest looked up from reference TRBV28 and TRBJ2-5): DVKVTQSSRYLVKRTGEKVFLECVQDMDHENMFWYRQDPGLGLRLIYFSYDVKMKEKGDIPEGYSVSREKKERFSLILESASTNQTSMYLCASSLYDSGMVRETQYFGPGTRLLVL.

This clonotype turned up a few times. V is TRBV20-1 and J is TRBJ1-2, with TRBD1 identical over 7 bases. This CDR3 spans 13 amino acids. Losses at the gene ends were 5 bases for V and 8 bases for J; bases not matched to a gene: 11. Germline assignment: CDR1 DFQATT and CDR2 SNEGSKA (reference sequence). CDR3 residues: CSAPGQDKVGYTF. CDR3 coding DNA: TGCAGTGCTCCCGGACAGGATAAGGTGGGCTACACCTTC.

The J gene is TRBJ1-2, the V gene TRBV6-5; no definite D call. The CDR3 extends over 12 amino acids. Germline V gene data show CDR1 as MNHEY and CDR2 as SVGAGI. Trimming stripped 5 bases from V and 8 bases from J, with 12 bases between. CDR3 nucleotide sequence: TGTGCCAGCAGTGGGCTCAGCGGCGGCTACACCTTC. This codes for CASSGLSGGYTF.

This chain uses TRBV20-1 with TRBJ2-1; perhaps TRBD2 as D (5 bases). V lost 0 bases and J lost 0, with 21 bases in between. CDR1 and CDR2 (germline): DFQATT, SNEGSKA (reference sequence). The CDR3 runs to 19 residues. The CDR3 region is CSARDGGLPKLSSYNEQFF. In DNA, the CDR3 is TGCAGTGCTAGAGATGGAGGACTCCCAAAACTTAGCTCCTACAATGAGCAGTTCTTC.

The chain couples TRBV10-3 to TRBJ2-7, with D tentatively TRBD1 or TRBD2 (5 bases each). There are 13 residues in the CDR3. The V end lost 6 bases, the J end lost 5 bases, and 14 bases lay between the germline ends. CDR1 is ENHRY and CDR2 is SYGVKD in the germline V gene. CDR3 sequence: CAIRSDWDDEQYF. The CDR3 nucleotides are TGTGCCATCAGGTCTGACTGGGACGACGAGCAGTACTTC.

The gene calls are TRBV29-1 and TRBJ1-1, with a tentative D call TRBD1 (5 bases). This CDR3 comprises 11 residues. Germline CDR1 SQVTM, CDR2 ANQGSEA. The V and J ends lost 7 bases and 7 bases respectively, with 13 bases between them. The CDR3 sequence is CSGGDPSEAFF. Written as DNA, the CDR3 is TGCAGCGGGGGGGACCCTAGTGAAGCTTTCTTT.

The gene calls are TRBV29-1 and TRBJ2-5; 8 bases line up with TRBD1. After removal of 6 bases from V and 2 bases from J, the junction contained 5 bases not matched to a gene. CDR1 and CDR2 (germline): SQVTM, ANQGSEA. CDR3 size: 13 residues. CDR3 in DNA: TGCAGCGTAACAGGGGGGCGGCAAGAGACCCAGTACTTC. Translating it yields CSVTGGRQETQYF.

The chain has TRBV19 and TRBJ2-7; a weak D match, TRBD2 (5 bases). The CDR3 has 15 residues. Between the trimmed V and J ends, which lost 5 bases and 0 bases, there was a span of 14 bases. Germline V gene lookup returns CDR1 LNHDA and CDR2 SQIVND (reference sequence). The CDR3 is CASSLDTGSSYEQYF. CDR3 bases: TGTGCCAGTAGTCTCGACACGGGGAGCTCCTACGAGCAGTACTTC.

The genes are TRBV7-3 and TRBJ2-5, with TRBD2 matching over 7 bases. The CDR3 sequence is 20 residues long. V lost 0 bases, J lost 5 bases, and 21 bases stayed unmatched. The V gene's germline CDR1 is SGHTA and CDR2 FQGTGA. CDR3 nucleotides: TGTGCCAGCAGCTTAACTGGGGCACCCTTCGCGGGAGCAGGAGAGGAGACCCAGTACTTC. This sequence encodes CASSLTGAPFAGAGEETQYF. Full variable domain (remainder filled in from reference TRBV7-3 and TRBJ2-5): GAGVSQTPSNKVTEKGKYVELRCDPISGHTALYWYRQSLGQGPEFLIYFQGTGAADDSGLPNDRFFAVRPEGSVSTLKIQRTERGDSAVYLCASSLTGAPFAGAGEETQYFGPGTRLLVL.

This clonotype appeared a few times. The rearrangement links TRBV6-5 to TRBJ2-7; 9 bases are shared with TRBD2. The J segment lost 6 bases and the V segment lost 0 bases, leaving 6 bases of the junction unmatched. The CDR3 is 15 residues long. In germline, CDR1 is MNHEY, CDR2 SVGAGI. CDR3 residues: CASSYSGTSLGEQYV. The CDR3 region has the DNA TGTGCCAGCAGTTACTCCGGGACTAGCCTCGGCGAGCAGTACGTC.

A few counts support this clonotype. The rearrangement joins TRBV29-1 to TRBJ2-3; TRBD2 agrees at 12 bases. The CDR3 has 16 residues. The V and J ends lost 1 base and 0 bases, in that order; junction bases with no gene match: 2. Germline V lookup: CDR1 SQVTM, CDR2 ANQGSEA. The CDR3 DNA reads TGCAGCGTTGAAGGGACTAGCGGGGACAGCACAGATACGCAGTATTTT. This sequence encodes CSVEGTSGDSTDTQYF.

A remark on this clonotype: A single base separates this from a much larger clone, so it may be a read error. The chain employs TRBV6-4 and TRBJ2-3, with 8 positions matching TRBD2. The CDR3 extends over 15 amino acids. CDR1 and CDR2 (germline): MRHNA, SNTAGT. The CDR3 nucleotides are TGTTCCAGCAGTGTTCAAGCGGGAGCTGCAGATACGCAGTATTTT. Amino acid sequence: CSSSVQAGAADTQYF.

The chain links TRBV18 to TRBJ2-3; 10 nucleotides align to TRBD1. The CDR3 length is 16 residues. CDR1 and CDR2 from the germline V gene are KGHSH and LQKENI. The V segment lost 2 bases and the J segment 4 bases; nucleotides outside the gene matches: 6. The CDR3 spells CASSPWGQGRSDTQYF. In DNA form, the CDR3 reads TGTGCCAGCTCACCATGGGGACAGGGGCGCTCAGATACGCAGTATTTT. Full variable domain (remainder filled in from reference TRBV18 and TRBJ2-3): NAGVMQNPRHLVRRRGQEARLRCSPMKGHSHVYWYRQLPEEGLKFMVYLQKENIIDESGMPKERFSAEFPKEGPSILRIQQVVRGDSAAYFCASSPWGQGRSDTQYFGPGTRLTVL.

This chain links TRBV28 with TRBJ2-2; D gene unclear. The CDR3 spans 15 residues. The germline gives CDR1 MDHEN, CDR2 SYDVKM. Trimming pared 3 bases from V and 1 base from J, leaving 9 bases between. CDR3 in DNA: TGTGCCAGCAGTTTTTGGAGACAGAACACCGGGGAGCTGTTTTTT. Translated: CASSFWRQNTGELFF.

This clonotype has more than one count but fewer than ten. The rearrangement uses TRBV6-4 and TRBJ2-3, with 11 bases lining up with TRBD1. There are 14 residues in the CDR3. V trimming: 6 bases; J trimming: 5 bases; junction bases outside the gene matches: 4. The germline CDR1 and CDR2 sequences are MRHNA and SNTAGT. CDR3 region: CASSAGTGGDTQYF. CDR3 DNA sequence: TGTGCCAGCAGCGCCGGGACAGGGGGAGATACGCAGTATTTT.

The chain joins TRBV7-3 to TRBJ1-3; possible D gene TRBD1, 5 bases. The CDR3 sequence is 14 residues long. Germline values: CDR1 SGHTA, CDR2 FQGTGA. The V gene lost 3 bases and the J gene lost 7 bases, with 13 bases spanning the gap. DNA for the CDR3: TGTGCCAGCAGCTTGACCCCGGGGGAGAACACCATATATTTT. It translates to CASSLTPGENTIYF. The whole variable domain, remainder taken from reference TRBV7-3 and TRBJ1-3, is GAGVSQTPSNKVTEKGKYVELRCDPISGHTALYWYRQSLGQGPEFLIYFQGTGAADDSGLPNDRFFAVRPEGSVSTLKIQRTERGDSAVYLCASSLTPGENTIYFGEGSWLTVV.

As regards this clonotype: The final CDR3 position lacks the conserved phenylalanine or tryptophan, pointing to a likely read error. The gene calls are TRBV12-3 or TRBV12-4 and TRBJ2-7; D perhaps matches TRBD2 (5 bases). This CDR3 region has 13 residues. V lost 3 bases and J 1 base, leaving 7 bases between the germline ends. The CDR3 loop is CASSFGVSYEQYS. For the CDR3, the DNA is TGTGCCAGCAGTTTCGGGGTTTCCTACGAGCAGTACTCC.

The chain recombines TRBV5-1 with TRBJ2-2, with D possibly matching TRBD2 (5 bases). The CDR3 is 12 residues long. CDR1 is SGHRS, CDR2 YFSETQ, per germline. V lost 3 bases and J 8 bases, leaving 8 bases between the germline ends. CDR3 region: CASSSSGGELFF. The CDR3 coding sequence is TGCGCCAGCAGCTCCTCGGGAGGGGAGCTGTTTTTT.

The chain links TRBV6-1 to TRBJ1-6; a possible D gene is TRBD1 (5 bases). This CDR3 is 16 amino acids long. Trimming left V 6 bases short and J 7 bases short, with 19 bases between. Germline V lookup: CDR1 MNHNS, CDR2 SASEGT. The CDR3: CASSRFGAEMNSPLHF. In nucleotides, the CDR3 is TGTGCCAGCAGCCGCTTCGGGGCAGAAATGAATTCACCCCTCCACTTT.

This clonotype came up a few times. The chain links TRBV7-9 to TRBJ2-1; possible D gene TRBD1, 5 bases. This CDR3 comprises 13 residues. Germline CDR1 and CDR2: SEHNR and FQNEAQ (reference sequence). With 3 bases removed from V and 7 bases from J, the gap between germline ends came to 10 bases. The CDR3 coding sequence is TGTGCCAGCAGCTTGCCAGGGTTAAATGAGCAGTTCTTC. Amino acid sequence: CASSLPGLNEQFF. The whole variable domain, filled in from reference TRBV7-9 and TRBJ2-1, reads DTGVSQNPRHKITKRGQNVTFRCDPISEHNRLYWYRQTLGQGPEFLTYFQNEAQLEKSRLLSDRFSAERPKGSFSTLEIQRTEQGDSAMYLCASSLPGLNEQFFGPGTRLTVL.

The J gene is TRBJ2-3, the V gene TRBV3-1, with D possibly being TRBD2 (5 bases). CDR1 is LGHDT, CDR2 YNNKEL, per germline (reference sequence). The CDR3 covers 17 residues. The V end was cut by 4 bases, the J end by 2 bases, with 19 bases between. The chain's CDR3 is CASSPSGGLPSTDTQYF. The CDR3, as DNA: TGTGCCAGCAGCCCCTCAGGCGGGCTACCTTCCACAGATACGCAGTATTTT.